The clone carrying this T cell receptor beta chain appeared many times. Antigen specificity is unknown. From the RT-PCR reads, TCRdb called clonotypes with MiXCR, one entry per CDR3 protein. The sample contains fewer than 600,000 distinct CDR3 sequences, roughly 7.9% of which appear only once. After removal of 2 bases from V and 7 bases from J, the junction contained 3 bases not matched to a gene. CDR3 length: 16 residues. Germline V lookup: CDR1 ENHRY, CDR2 SYGVKD. These data belong to a study of response to subunit inactivated influenza vaccine. Findings and limits, study-wide: The authors suggested that few new T cells are recruited per seasonal influenza vaccination.

The clonotype was recovered from a man aged 45 to 70 who received an inactivated influenza vaccine. The genes are TRBV10-3 and TRBJ2-3; 16 bases match TRBD2. The sequencing used PBMCs from blood, collected 23 months after vaccination. As DNA, the CDR3 is TGTGCCATCAGTGAGCCGGGACTAGCGGGGGGGTATACGCAGTATTTT. Its protein is CAISEPGLAGGYTQYF.